This is a list of T cell receptor beta chains from one sample in a study of T cell repertoires in cytomegalovirus infection. Each CDR3 protein gets one entry after TCRdb re-called the reads with MiXCR. The profile shows under 200,000 distinct CDR3 sequences, less than 25% of them singletons. Their cognate antigens are unknown. The sample was CD8+ T cells from cultured PBMCs, taken from culture after CMV antigen stimulation. These receptors all stem from a human donor in good health (CMV status not recorded). Some clones in this sample may be carry-over from other donors' samples. CDR3s include the opening cysteine and the closing phenylalanine or tryptophan.

length | J | V | CDR3
16 | TRBJ2-1 | TRBV4-1 | CASSQRGQSSSNEQFF
14 | TRBJ1-5 | TRBV7-9 | CASSPTGTNQPQHF
12 | TRBJ1-2 | TRBV10-3 | CAIMRSDYGYTF
16 | TRBJ2-7 | TRBV7-2 | CASSPNAGTGVGQQYF
15 | TRBJ2-7 | TRBV4-1 | CASSQEGGGSYEQYF
14 | TRBJ2-1 | TRBV7-2 | CASSDRGRYNEQFF
16 | TRBJ2-1 | TRBV7-2 | CASSLSGGGTDNEQFF
16 | TRBJ1-1 | TRBV7-2 | CASSQTRPNMNTEAFF
17 | TRBJ2-1 | TRBV12-3/TRBV12-4 | CASSYSPGRAPYNEQFF
12 | TRBJ1-2 | TRBV12-3/TRBV12-4 | CASRQSNYGYTF
14 | TRBJ2-1 | TRBV6-5 | CARSYSSETNEQFF
14 | TRBJ1-1 | TRBV24-1 | CATSEGTENTEAFF
16 | TRBJ1-1 | TRBV15 | CATSRGVRGTNTEAFF
15 | TRBJ2-1 | TRBV12-3/TRBV12-4 | CASSWVPSSYNEQFF